The 21 T cell receptor beta chains in this list originate from one sample, sequenced in a study of read filtering for tumor transcriptome and immune sequencing. The library was built from approximately 400 ng RNA with molecular barcoded adaptors for alpha/delta and beta/gamma chains. TCRdb recomputed calls from the reads with MiXCR, one row per CDR3 protein. Of approximately 62,000 distinct CDR3 sequences listed, around a fifth are singletons. What was sequenced was a population of CD138-negative cells sorted from bone marrow. All receptors come from a donor at least 40 years old with multiple myeloma.

This clonotype has at least ten counts. V gene TRBV29-1 combines with J gene TRBJ2-2, with TRBD2 identical over 9 bases. Trimming at V came to 3 bases and at J to 6 bases, leaving 5 bases not matched to a gene. CDR1 is SQVTM and CDR2 is ANQGSEA in the germline V gene. The CDR3 is 14 amino acids. CDR3 region: CSVDPSGTAGELFF. The CDR3 region has the DNA TGCAGCGTTGACCCTAGCGGGACCGCCGGGGAGCTGTTTTTT.

This clonotype was picked up many times. The CDR3 loop is CASSTTGTEAFF. The CDR3 DNA follows: TGTGCCAGCAGTACGACAGGGACTGAAGCTTTCTTT. The V call is TRBV27, the J call TRBJ1-1; 7 nucleotides agree with TRBD1. J gave up 5 bases and V 5 bases, and 2 bases lay outside the gene matches. The CDR3 is made up of 12 amino acids. Germline CDR1 is MNHEY and CDR2 is SMNVEV (reference sequence).

The chain has TRBV11-2 and TRBJ2-2, with D perhaps matching TRBD2 (5 bases). The germline CDR1 and CDR2 sequences are SGHAT and FQNNGV. The CDR3 spans 15 residues. Trimming left V 6 bases short and J 6 bases short, with 17 bases between. CDR3: CASRPDSVWSGELFF. Written as DNA, the CDR3 is TGTGCCAGCAGGCCGGACTCGGTGTGGTCCGGGGAGCTGTTTTTT.

Comments on this clonotype: A read error is possible here, since a much larger clone lies one base away. The gene calls are TRBV7-3 and TRBJ2-1; D might be TRBD2 (6 bases). Trimming left V 5 bases short and J 0 bases short, with 11 bases between. CDR3 size: 15 residues. Germline CDR1 is SGHTA and CDR2 is FQGTGA. CDR3 nucleotide sequence: TGTGCCAGCAGCGTAGGAGCGGGCTCCTACAATGAGCAGTTCTTC. It yields the protein CASSVGAGSYNEQFF.

The table lists this clonotype with many counts. The rearrangement uses TRBV5-1 and TRBJ2-6; D uncertain. This CDR3 is built from 16 residues. The germline V and J ends were trimmed by 0 bases and 0 bases, with 7 bases remaining between them. In germline, CDR1 is SGHRS, CDR2 YFSETQ. This CDR3 reads CASSLVGTSGANVLTF. The CDR3 nucleotides read TGCGCCAGCAGCTTGGTCGGAACCTCTGGGGCCAACGTCCTGACTTTC.

This clonotype occurred many times. The chain couples TRBV12-3 or TRBV12-4 to TRBJ1-1; tentatively, D is TRBD1 (6 bases). The length of the CDR3 is 14 residues. V lost 6 bases and J 7 bases, leaving 18 bases between the germline ends. The CDR3 sequence is CASRSSEGVGEAFF. The DNA for the CDR3 is TGTGCCAGCAGATCCTCGGAGGGGGTCGGTGAAGCTTTCTTT.

The table lists this clonotype with many counts. This chain links TRBV2 with TRBJ2-2; 7 bases fit TRBD1. The trim removed 4 bases at V and 6 bases at J, leaving 5 bases unmatched. The CDR3 has 14 residues. From germline, CDR1 is SNHLY and CDR2 FYNNEI. The CDR3 reads CASSVQGWAGELFF. The CDR3 DNA reads as TGTGCCAGCAGTGTACAGGGGTGGGCCGGGGAGCTGTTTTTT.

This clonotype occurred many times. This chain joins TRBV11-2 and TRBJ2-7, with 7 bases matching TRBD1. CDR3 size: 15 residues. In germline, CDR1 is SGHAT, CDR2 FQNNGV. With V trimmed by 5 bases and J by 2 bases, 9 bases remained unmatched. This CDR3 is CASSPDRDRTYEQYF. The CDR3 DNA reads TGTGCCAGCAGCCCAGACCGGGACAGAACCTACGAGCAGTACTTC.

This clonotype is labeled as medium-sized. The rearrangement links TRBV28 to TRBJ2-1; no reliable D call. Germline loops: CDR1 MDHEN, CDR2 SYDVKM. Trimming left V 2 bases short and J 2 bases short, with 13 bases between. This CDR3 is built from 16 residues. DNA for the CDR3: TGTGCCAGCAGTTTACGACCCCAGATCACCTACAATGAGCAGTTCTTC. Amino acid sequence: CASSLRPQITYNEQFF.

This clonotype has at least ten counts. This rearrangement joins TRBV7-8 to TRBJ2-7; 10 nucleotides agree with TRBD1. This CDR3 is 16 amino acids long. V was clipped by 0 bases and J by 4 bases; unmatched bases: 6. Germline CDR1 and CDR2: SGHVS and FQNEAQ. Here the CDR3 reads CASSLARDRGRYEQYF. In DNA form, the CDR3 reads TGTGCCAGCAGCTTAGCCCGGGACAGGGGAAGGTACGAGCAGTACTTC. The variable domain in full, with the rest retrieved from reference TRBV7-8 and TRBJ2-7, is GAGVSQSPRYKVAKRGQDVALRCDPISGHVSLFWYQQALGQGPEFLTYFQNEAQLDKSGLPSDRFFAERPEGSVSTLKIQRTQQEDSAVYLCASSLARDRGRYEQYFGPGTRLTVT.

Concerning this clonotype: The junction differs from germline at one of its ends, possibly a read error. The chain employs TRBV28 and TRBJ2-7; the D is unclear. CDR3 length: 12 residues. Germline V gives CDR1 MDHEN, CDR2 SYDVKM. CDR3 nucleotides: TGTGCCATCAGTCTTTGGGCCTACGAGCAGTACTTC. This sequence encodes CAISLWAYEQYF. Together with reference TRBV28 and TRBJ2-7, the CDR3 gives the full variable domain: DVKVTQSSRYLVKRTGEKVFLECVQDMDHENMFWYRQDPGLGLRLIYFSYDVKMKEKGDIPEGYSVSREKKERFSLILESASTNQTSMYLCAISLWAYEQYFGPGTRLTVT.

V and J are TRBV5-1 and TRBJ2-3, with D tentatively TRBD1 (5 bases). V lost 8 bases and J 0 bases, leaving 22 bases between the germline ends. Germline V gene data show CDR1 as SGHRS and CDR2 as YFSETQ. The CDR3 has 17 amino acids. The CDR3 coding sequence is TGCGCCAGTGGCTTGGACACAGTTTGGGGAAGCACAGATACGCAGTATTTT. Translation gives CASGLDTVWGSTDTQYF.

In regard to this clonotype: It differs at one base from a far larger clone, so likely a read error. The CDR3 end shows no conserved phenylalanine or tryptophan, and so a read error is likely. The chain links TRBV7-8 to TRBJ2-1; TRBD2 matches at 8 bases. The CDR3 consists of 15 residues. Per germline, CDR1 SGHVS and CDR2 FQNEAQ. V was pared by 3 bases and J by 6 bases, with 7 bases of the junction left unmatched. The CDR3 region is CASSLVAGGLNEQFS. CDR3 nucleotides: TGTGCCAGCAGCTTGGTGGCGGGAGGCCTCAATGAGCAGTTCTCC.

The count of this clonotype is one. Given the absence of the conserved phenylalanine or tryptophan at the CDR3 end, a read error is likely. This sequence joins TRBV13 and TRBJ2-6, with unresolved D. There are 14 residues in the CDR3. V was shortened by 5 bases and J by 6 bases, with 11 bases between the two germline ends. Germline values: CDR1 PRHDT, CDR2 FYEKMQ (reference sequence). In DNA, the CDR3 is TGTGCCAGCAGCCGGGCAGCAGAGGCCAACGTCCTGACTCTC. Translation: CASSRAAEANVLTL.

This clonotype was counted a few times. The V and J genes are TRBV15 and TRBJ2-7; 9 nucleotides agree with TRBD1. The CDR3 is 15 amino acids. V was clipped by 4 bases and J by 6 bases; unmatched bases: 10. In germline, CDR1 is LNHNV, CDR2 YYDKDF (reference sequence). The CDR3 region is CATSNRGRSVSEQYF. CDR3 coding DNA: TGTGCCACCAGCAACAGGGGGCGTTCAGTGAGCGAGCAGTACTTC.

About this clonotype: The junction departs from the called germline gene at one end, perhaps through a read error. The rearrangement joins TRBV10-3 to TRBJ2-2; D might be TRBD2 (6 bases). The CDR3 loop spans 15 amino acids. Looked up from germline, CDR1 is ENHRY and CDR2 is SYGVKD. The CDR3 bases are TGTGCCATCAGGACCGGGACGGTGAACACCGGGGGGCTGTTTTTT. As protein: CAIRTGTVNTGGLFF.

This clonotype was seen repeatedly, ten times or more. This chain connects TRBV2 to TRBJ2-1, with D tentatively TRBD1 (5 bases). Trimming took off 7 bases at V and 9 bases at J, with 13 bases between the two ends. CDR1 and CDR2 (germline): SNHLY, FYNNEI. The CDR3 has 12 residues. CDR3 residues: CASKQVIAEQFF. The CDR3 region has the DNA TGTGCCAGCAAACAGGTAATTGCTGAGCAGTTCTTC.

This clonotype has a count of ten or more. The V gene is TRBV11-2, the J gene TRBJ1-5; D is uncertain. V gave up 1 base and J gave up 9 bases, with 31 bases separating them. The CDR3 covers 20 residues. The germline gives CDR1 SGHAT, CDR2 FQNNGV. The CDR3 region has the DNA TGTGCCAGCAGCTTAGTTAGGACGGTCCCTATGGACGAACTGGTGTGGCCCCAGCATTTT. Translating it yields CASSLVRTVPMDELVWPQHF. Based on the CDR3 plus reference TRBV11-2 and TRBJ1-5, the full variable domain is EAGVAQSPRYKIIEKRQSVAFWCNPISGHATLYWYQQILGQGPKLLIQFQNNGVVDDSQLPKDRFSAERLKGVDSTLKIQPAKLEDSAVYLCASSLVRTVPMDELVWPQHFGDGTRLSIL.

As concerns this clonotype: A read error is possible here, since a much larger clone lies one base away. This chain uses TRBV20-1 with TRBJ2-7; D gene ambiguous. The CDR3 totals 13 residues. The germline V gene encodes CDR1 DFQATT and CDR2 SNEGSKA (reference sequence). This CDR3 is CGAPEHMTYEQYF. As DNA, the CDR3 is TGCGGTGCCCCGGAACATATGACCTACGAGCAGTACTTC.

Turning to this clonotype: The germline gene is not matched at one end of the junction; a read error may be the cause. The V call is TRBV5-1, the J call TRBJ2-1; D is possibly TRBD1 (5 bases). Germline V CDR1 and CDR2: SGHRS, YFSETQ. CDR3 length: 12 residues. DNA for the CDR3: TGCGCCTGCAGCTGGGCTGACAGTGAGCAGTTCTTC. It codes for CACSWADSEQFF.

This clonotype has a count of ten or more. The V call is TRBV11-2, the J call TRBJ2-5; D is possibly TRBD1 (6 bases). Trimming removed 3 bases at V and 2 bases at J, with 7 bases between. Germline V gene lookup returns CDR1 SGHAT and CDR2 FQNNGV. The CDR3 runs 13 residues. CDR3 in amino acids: CASSLGAQETQYF. The CDR3 DNA reads TGTGCCAGCAGCTTGGGGGCGCAAGAGACCCAGTACTTC.